This is a list of T cell receptor beta chains from one sample in a study of CD4 T cells in relation to SARS-CoV-2 and coronaviruses. The method was immunoSEQ multiplex PCR; TCRdb's version includes in-frame clones alone and lacks a portion of them. Found here are just over 25,000 clones, roughly four fifths of them singletons; the top ten hold under 11%. These TCRs' antigens remain unknown. Material: CD4+ T cells from PBMCs, cultured in vitro. Receptor source: a human donor in good health. The CDR3 runs from the conserved cysteine through the conserved F or W. D genes are given only for firm matches. Clone size appears in some rows only: once, few, many, or a class for an expanded clone.

TRBJ2-7 TRBV2 NA NA TGTGCCAGCACCCTTATGGGGGACTCCAGGGAGCAGTACTTC CASTLMGDSREQYF
TRBJ2-1 TRBV5-1 NA TRBD1 TGCGCCAGCAGCTTGGGGGCCGCGGGACAGGGGGTTGGGGAGCAGTTCTTC CASSLGAAGQGVGEQFF
TRBJ2-5 TRBV19 NA TRBD2 TGTGCCAGTAGTGCTAGCGGGGGGCAAGAGACCCAGTACTTC CASSASGGQETQYF
TRBJ2-2 TRBV6-5 NA TRBD2 TGTGCCAGCAAGGTTAGCAGCGGGGGCCCCGGGGAGCTGTTTTTT CASKVSSGGPGELFF
TRBJ1-5 TRBV2 few NA TGTGCCAGCGCCCGAGAAAGCGGGTATAGCAATCAGCCCCAGCATTTT CASARESGYSNQPQHF
TRBJ1-2 TRBV6-5 NA NA TGTGCCAGCAGTCTTTTCCTACAGGGAAACTATGGCTACACCTTC CASSLFLQGNYGYTF
TRBJ1-2 TRBV20-1 once TRBD1 TGCAGTGCTAGCCCAGGGGGAGGCTACACCTTC CSASPGGGYTF
TRBJ2-1 TRBV11-3 NA TRBD1 TGTGCCAGCAGCCGGGACAGCGCCTACCCCAATGAGCAGTTCTTC CASSRDSAYPNEQFF
TRBJ1-2 TRBV5-4 NA TRBD1 TGTGCCAGCAGCTTAGTGACAGGGAGTGGCTACACCTTC CASSLVTGSGYTF
TRBJ1-4 TRBV5-4 NA TRBD1 TGTGCCAGCAGCTACGAACCGGGACAGGAGTATGAAAAACTGTTTTTT CASSYEPGQEYEKLFF
TRBJ2-7 TRBV7-2 NA NA TGTGCCAGCAGCCTATTCCGGTGGGGGGGGCCAGCCTACGAGCAGTACTTC CASSLFRWGGPAYEQYF
TRBJ1-1 TRBV7-2 NA NA TGTGCCAGCAGCTTAGGTGGTTCACTGAACACTGAAGCTTTCTTT CASSLGGSLNTEAFF
TRBJ2-2 TRBV9 NA NA TGTGCCAGCAGTGGAGGAGGGTCGGGCACCGGGGAGCTGTTTTTT CASSGGGSGTGELFF
TRBJ2-7 TRBV7-8 NA TRBD1 TGTGCCAGCAGCGGGCGGGGTAGGACAGGGGTTCACTTC CASSGRGRTGVHF
TRBJ2-7 TRBV20-1 NA NA TGCAGTGCTAGTTCGCCGGGGACCTCCTACGAGCAGTACTTC CSASSPGTSYEQYF
TRBJ2-1 TRBV10-3 NA TRBD2 TGTGCCATCAGGTCGACTAGCGGGAGCGTCAATGAGCAGTTCTTC CAIRSTSGSVNEQFF
TRBJ2-1 TRBV5-1 NA TRBD2 TGCGCCAGCAGCCTGGGACTAGCGGGGAGGCATGAGCAGTTCTTC CASSLGLAGRHEQFF
TRBJ1-3 TRBV5-4 NA TRBD1 TGTGCCAGCAGCTCCTTCGACAGGGGATCTGGAAACACCATATATTTT CASSSFDRGSGNTIYF
TRBJ1-3 TRBV6-5 NA NA TGTGCCAGCCAGGAGGTGGGGGGCTCTGGAAACACCATATATTTT CASQEVGGSGNTIYF
TRBJ1-2 TRBV4-3 few NA TGCGCCAGCAGCCAAGAGCAGGGAGCTAACTATGGCTACACCTTC CASSQEQGANYGYTF
TRBJ2-1 TRBV20-1 NA TRBD1 TGCAGTGCTAGTGACCGGGACAGGGCCTACAATGAGCAGTTCTTC CSASDRDRAYNEQFF
TRBJ2-1 TRBV7-9 few NA TGTGCCAGCAGCTTAACGGGGGTATACAATGAGCAGTTCTTC CASSLTGVYNEQFF
TRBJ2-5 TRBV5-1 NA TRBD1 TGCGCCAGCAGCGGGGCACAGGGGGTCGGGGAGACCCAGTACTTC CASSGAQGVGETQYF
TRBJ1-5 TRBV4-1 NA TRBD1 TGCGCCAGCAGCCAGGGACAGGGGAGCAATCAGCCCCAGCATTTT CASSQGQGSNQPQHF
TRBJ2-3 TRBV11-2 NA NA TGTGCCAGCAGCTTTGTGGGGGGGCCAGCAGATACGCAGTATTTT CASSFVGGPADTQYF
TRBJ2-7 TRBV7-9 NA TRBD1 TGTGCCAGCAGCTCCACCGGGACAGCGCGGGAGCAGTACTTC CASSSTGTAREQYF
TRBJ2-1 TRBV20-1 NA TRBD2 TGCAGTGCTAGTCAAGCGGGGGGGTTAAGTAAGCAGTTCTTC CSASQAGGLSKQFF
TRBJ1-5 TRBV4-3 NA TRBD1 TGCGCCAGCAGCCAATCGGGACAGAGCAATCAGCCCCAGCATTTT CASSQSGQSNQPQHF
TRBJ1-2 TRBV30 NA NA TGTGCCTGGAGTGTAGTCGGAGGGGACTATGGCTACACCTTC CAWSVVGGDYGYTF
TRBJ2-1 TRBV27 once NA TGTGCCAGCAGCCCTACTTATCGGACTGTGCAGGGCTCCTACAATGAGCAGTTCTTC CASSPTYRTVQGSYNEQFF
TRBJ1-5 TRBV3-1/TRBV3-2 NA NA TGTGCCAGCAGCCAGACACCCCTCCGGTCAAATCAGCCCCAGCATTTT CASSQTPLRSNQPQHF
TRBJ1-3 TRBV19 NA NA TGTGCCAGTAGTAAAGGAAACACCATATATTTT CASSKGNTIYF
TRBJ2-3 TRBV7-9 NA NA TGTGCCAGCAGCTTAGTCGGGGTGGGCACAGATACGCAGTATTTT CASSLVGVGTDTQYF
TRBJ2-7 TRBV6-5 NA NA TGTGCCAGCAGTTACACGCCAGGCGAGCAGTACTTC CASSYTPGEQYF
TRBJ2-5 TRBV18 NA NA TGTGCCAGCTCACCGCAAGAGACCCAGTACTTC CASSPQETQYF
TRBJ2-7 TRBV5-1 few TRBD2 TGCGCCAGCAGCCAGATGTTGAGGAGCGGGGGGGCCCACGAGCAGTACTTC CASSQMLRSGGAHEQYF
TRBJ1-3 TRBV29-1 NA NA TGCAGCGTGGAGGAGGGGTTTTCTGGAAACACCATATATTTT CSVEEGFSGNTIYF
TRBJ2-1 TRBV9 NA NA TGTGCCAGCAGCGTAGTGGGAGAGGCTCATGAGCAGTTCTTC CASSVVGEAHEQFF
TRBJ2-1 TRBV7-2 NA NA TGTGCCAGCAGCCAATTGGGGACTCCAGGGCGGGATGAGCAGTTCTTC CASSQLGTPGRDEQFF
TRBJ1-1 TRBV5-6 NA NA TGTGCCAGCAGCTACTGGACCACTGAAGCTTTCTTT CASSYWTTEAFF
TRBJ1-6 TRBV6-2/TRBV6-3 NA NA TGTGCCAGCAGTTACTCGATGGAGGATCGGTTATCCCTCCACTTT CASSYSMEDRLSLHF
TRBJ2-1 TRBV19 once TRBD2 TGTGCCAGTAGTATCCAAGAACTAGCGTATTCGGATGAGCAGTTCTTC CASSIQELAYSDEQFF
TRBJ1-1 TRBV19 NA NA TGTGCCAGTAGTTTGGGCCGGGGGACTGAAGCTTTCTTT CASSLGRGTEAFF
TRBJ2-5 TRBV18 NA TRBD1 TGTGCCAGCTCACCACCGACAGGGGGAGGAGAGACCCAGTACTTC CASSPPTGGGETQYF
TRBJ1-5 TRBV7-2 few NA TGTGCCAGCAGCTTAGTGGGAGCTAACAATCAGCCCCAGCATTTT CASSLVGANNQPQHF
TRBJ1-2 TRBV6-5 NA TRBD1 TGTGCCAGCAGTTCTCCCGATCAGGGGGCTTTAGGCTACACCTTC CASSSPDQGALGYTF
TRBJ2-3 TRBV7-2 NA NA TGTGCCAGCAGCTTAGTGTATCATGGTGGGGGGCGGCGCACAGATACGCAGTATTTT CASSLVYHGGGRRTDTQYF
TRBJ2-7 TRBV11-2 NA NA TGTGCCAGCAGCATGATGTACGAGCAGTACTTC CASSMMYEQYF
TRBJ2-2 TRBV9 NA NA TGTGCCAGCAACCCGGGAGCGGGCGACACCGGGGAGCTGTTTTTT CASNPGAGDTGELFF
TRBJ2-7 TRBV3-1/TRBV3-2 NA TRBD1 TGTGCCAGCAGCCCCCCAGGGGGCTACGAGCAGTACTTC CASSPPGGYEQYF
TRBJ1-1 TRBV7-6 NA NA TGTGCCAGCAGCTTAGCGGGGCGTACTGAAGCTTTCTTT CASSLAGRTEAFF